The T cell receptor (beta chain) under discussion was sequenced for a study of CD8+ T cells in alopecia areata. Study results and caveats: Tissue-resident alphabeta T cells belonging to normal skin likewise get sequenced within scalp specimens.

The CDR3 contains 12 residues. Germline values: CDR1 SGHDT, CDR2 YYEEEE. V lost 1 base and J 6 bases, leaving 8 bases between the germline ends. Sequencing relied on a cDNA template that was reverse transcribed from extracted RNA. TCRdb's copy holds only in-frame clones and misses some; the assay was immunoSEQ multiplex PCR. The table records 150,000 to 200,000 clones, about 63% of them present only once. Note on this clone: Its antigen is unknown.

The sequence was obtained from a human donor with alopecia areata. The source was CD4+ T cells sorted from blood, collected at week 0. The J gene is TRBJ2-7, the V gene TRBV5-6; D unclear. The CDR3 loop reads CASSLMVGEQYF. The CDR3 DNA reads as TGTGCCAGCAGCTTGATGGTCGGCGAGCAGTACTTC.